Reported below is one T cell receptor (beta chain). The source of the sample is a study of blood T cell repertoires in COVID-19. Overall study: Whether acute or convalescent, the COVID-19 samples came from the United States, Italy and Spain. Sources were T cells, B-cell-depleted T cells, or PBMCs; the material itself was cDNA or gDNA.

Original processing methods: Reference gene primer amplification yielded estimated nucleated cell counts. The repertoire was sequenced with immunoSEQ multiplex PCR; TCRdb's copy has only in-frame clones and lacks some. V, J and clone size are those of that table, while D and trimming were read from the DNA. The table lists some 66,000 clones, approximately 90% of them singletons. Germline assignment: CDR1 ENHRY and CDR2 SYGVKD. This CDR3 region has 14 residues. The V gene end was trimmed by 8 bases and the J gene end by 5 bases; junction bases not matched to a gene: 7. The source is a human donor with active COVID-19. The donor label of this sample is uncertain. The specimen was peripheral blood. V and J are TRBV10-3 and TRBJ2-2; TRBD2 matches at 8 bases. CDR3 sequence reads: CAIRGGTLTGELFF. The DNA of the CDR3 is TGTGCCATCCGGGGGGGCACGTTAACCGGGGAGCTGTTTTTT.